Included here is one T cell receptor (beta chain) sequence, with context. Its antigen is not identified. All donors were healthy HIV-negative adults lacking recent acute infections or vaccinations. This sample was taken from a study of shared clonotypes between healthy human individuals. General study findings and limits: Naive subsets generally had larger estimated richness than memory subsets. In contrast to clonotypes shared by all four donors, non-shared clonotypes had lower generation probabilities.

The assay ran at deep level. Produced via immunoSEQ multiplex PCR; TCRdb's table is partial and in-frame only. The repertoire holds about 2.4 million clones, with just over 90% as singletons. CDR1 and CDR2 (germline): WSHSY, SAAADI. CDR3 length: 16 amino acids. The V gene end was trimmed by 5 bases and the J gene end by 5 bases; junction bases not matched to a gene: 5. The chain employs TRBV10-2 and TRBJ2-1, with TRBD2 identical over 14 bases. Input material: naive CD4+ T cells sorted from blood. Sample subset: CD45RA+ positively selected. The receptor's source is a man between 18 and 29 years old in good health. CDR3 DNA sequence: TGCGCCAGCAGTCGACTAGCGGGAGGGCTTGACAATGAGCAGTTCTTC. This encodes CASSRLAGGLDNEQFF.